A single sample is the source of the 19 T cell receptor beta chains below, sequenced in a study of response to subunit inactivated influenza vaccine. TCRdb independently ran MiXCR on the RT-PCR reads; one entry per CDR3 protein. The sample comprises more than 700,000 distinct CDR3 sequences, approximately 21% of which are singletons, and 10% to 13% rests with the top ten. This sample comprised PBMCs from blood, obtained approximately 5 days after vaccination. The receptors stem from a middle-aged man who received an inactivated influenza vaccine.

This chain connects TRBV7-4 to TRBJ1-2; D is undetermined. V was clipped by 1 base and J by 7 bases, with 10 bases between them. Per germline, CDR1 SGHVT and CDR2 SQSDAQ. The CDR3 is made up of 13 amino acids. The CDR3 DNA is TGTGCCAGCAGCTTAGTGACCGACGGTGGCTACACCTTC. Amino acid sequence: CASSLVTDGGYTF.

The chain carries TRBV5-4 and TRBJ2-6; D gene unclear. From germline, CDR1 is SGHNT and CDR2 YYREEE (reference sequence). The CDR3 is made up of 15 amino acids. V was trimmed by 0 bases and J by 4 bases, leaving 8 bases between them. The CDR3, as DNA: TGTGCCAGCAGCTTGGACATAACAGGGGCCAACGTCCTGACTTTC. This codes for CASSLDITGANVLTF.

This clonotype was observed a handful of times. J is TRBJ2-2 and V is TRBV12-3 or TRBV12-4; D call uncertain. V lost 1 base, J lost 1 base, and 7 bases lay in between. The CDR3 spans 15 residues. CDR3 DNA sequence: TGTGCCAGCAGTTTAGGGTCACTGAACACCGGGGAGCTGTTTTTT. It is translated as CASSLGSLNTGELFF.

Only a few counts were recorded for this clonotype. This rearrangement joins TRBV20-1 to TRBJ1-4; D unresolved. The CDR3 contains 13 residues. Germline V gives CDR1 DFQATT, CDR2 SNEGSKA (reference sequence). V was pared by 5 bases and J by 7 bases, with 14 bases between. Here the CDR3 reads CSAQRDVREKLFF. The CDR3 DNA follows: TGCAGTGCTCAGAGGGATGTTCGTGAAAAACTGTTTTTT.

At least ten counts were recorded for this clonotype. CDR3: CSASPGQGRTNTGELFF. In nucleotides, the CDR3 is TGCAGCGCCTCACCCGGACAGGGGAGAACGAACACCGGGGAGCTGTTTTTT. The rearrangement links TRBV29-1 to TRBJ2-2; 9 bases are shared with TRBD1. CDR3 length: 17 residues. Germline V gene data show CDR1 as SQVTM and CDR2 as ANQGSEA. The trim removed 7 bases at V and 0 bases at J, leaving 12 bases unmatched.

The rearrangement uses TRBV4-3 and TRBJ2-2, with D possibly being TRBD1 (6 bases). Germline CDR1 and CDR2: LGHNA and YSLEER. V was pared by 1 base and J by 6 bases, with 21 bases between. The CDR3 sequence is 18 residues long. The CDR3 DNA sequence: TGCGCCAGCAGCCAAGTTGTCCCAGGGGCCGGGTTGTCCGGGGAGCTGTTTTTT. This gives the protein CASSQVVPGAGLSGELFF.

Only one count was recorded for this clonotype. The chain joins TRBV7-9 to TRBJ1-2; D is unclear. CDR3 length: 13 residues. V shed 0 bases and J shed 6 bases, with 8 bases lying between them. CDR1 and CDR2 (germline): SEHNR, FQNEAQ (reference sequence). The CDR3 spells CASSLAGSDGYTF. The CDR3 DNA reads TGTGCCAGCAGCTTAGCTGGGTCGGATGGCTACACCTTC.

This clonotype has a handful of counts. The rearrangement joins TRBV11-2 to TRBJ1-6; D is unclear. V lost 0 bases and J 3 bases, leaving 9 bases between the germline ends. Germline CDR1 reads SGHAT; CDR2 reads FQNNGV. The CDR3 is 16 residues long. The CDR3 here is CASSLERRNYNSPLHF. CDR3 sequence (DNA): TGTGCCAGCAGCTTAGAACGTAGGAACTATAATTCACCCCTCCACTTT.

V is TRBV9 and J is TRBJ2-5; maybe TRBD1 (6 bases). This CDR3 region has 15 residues. Per germline, CDR1 SGDLS and CDR2 YYNGEE. V lost 0 bases to trimming and J lost 2 bases, with 11 bases between them. The CDR3 reads CASSVAAGEQETQYF. The CDR3, as DNA: TGTGCCAGCAGCGTAGCGGCAGGGGAACAAGAGACCCAGTACTTC.

This clonotype was seen a handful of times. V is TRBV20-1 and J is TRBJ2-7; unclear D gene. This CDR3 region has 13 residues. The germline V gene encodes CDR1 DFQATT and CDR2 SNEGSKA (reference sequence). The V and J ends lost 1 base and 3 bases respectively, with 10 bases between them. The CDR3 DNA reads TGCAGTGCTAGAGGTTTCAGTGACTACGAGCAGTACTTC. Amino acids: CSARGFSDYEQYF.

DNA for the CDR3: TGCAGTGCTAGAGACCTACGGACAGGGGAGGTGGGGCAGTACTTC. Translation: CSARDLRTGEVGQYF. This chain uses TRBV20-1 with TRBJ2-7, with 9 positions matching TRBD1. The CDR3 is 15 residues long. Germline loops: CDR1 DFQATT, CDR2 SNEGSKA (reference sequence). With 0 bases clipped from V and 9 bases from J, the junction kept 12 bases outside the gene matches.

This clonotype was counted only a few times. The V and J genes are TRBV4-3 and TRBJ1-6; 7 bases match TRBD1. The V gene end was trimmed by 7 bases and the J gene end by 8 bases; junction bases not matched to a gene: 11. This CDR3 region has 15 residues. CDR1 is LGHNA and CDR2 is YSLEER in the germline V gene. The CDR3, as DNA: TGCGCCAGCAACTATTACGACAGGGCCGATTCACCCCTCCACTTT. It codes for CASNYYDRADSPLHF.

This clonotype turned up a few times. The V gene is TRBV7-9, the J gene TRBJ2-6, with D possibly matching TRBD2 (5 bases). The CDR3 sequence is 17 residues long. With 4 bases removed from V and 0 bases from J, the gap between germline ends came to 13 bases. Germline V CDR1 and CDR2: SEHNR, FQNEAQ (reference sequence). In DNA form, the CDR3 reads TGTGCCAGCAGCTCCTTCGGCGCGGGCTCTGGGGCCAACGTCCTGACTTTC. This codes for CASSSFGAGSGANVLTF.

DNA for the CDR3: TGCAGCGTTCTCAGGGGTAGGCCTTTCTTT. Translating gives CSVLRGRPFF. The chain is built from TRBV29-1 and TRBJ1-1, with D possibly being TRBD1 (6 bases). Germline lookup yields CDR1 SQVTM and CDR2 ANQGSEA. V lost 5 bases and J lost 12, with 13 bases in between. CDR3 size: 10 residues.

The sample holds a few counts of this clonotype. The chain uses TRBV3-1 and TRBJ2-3; the match to TRBD2 covers 7 bases. Germline CDR1 and CDR2: LGHDT and YNNKEL (reference sequence). V shed 3 bases and J 6 bases; nucleotides not matched to a gene: 12. The CDR3 has 16 residues. CDR3 in amino acids: CASSHRGAGAPDTQYF. Written as DNA, the CDR3 is TGTGCCAGCAGCCACAGAGGTGCGGGAGCCCCCGATACGCAGTATTTT.

This clonotype has only a few counts. The V and J genes are TRBV5-1 and TRBJ2-2; D may be TRBD1 (6 bases). The CDR3 is made up of 15 amino acids. The germline gives CDR1 SGHRS, CDR2 YFSETQ. With 7 bases removed from V and 1 base from J, the gap between germline ends came to 14 bases. CDR3 amino acids: CASSAGQLNTGELFF. The CDR3 coding sequence is TGCGCCAGCTCGGCAGGACAGCTGAACACCGGGGAGCTGTTTTTT.

V is TRBV20-1 and J is TRBJ2-4; D possibly corresponds to TRBD2 (5 bases). V lost 3 bases to trimming and J lost 3 bases, with 9 bases between them. Germline CDR1 is DFQATT and CDR2 is SNEGSKA (reference sequence). CDR3 length: 13 residues. CDR3 nucleotide sequence: TGCAGTGCTAGCGCGGGCCTCAAAAACATTCAGTACTTC. Protein product: CSASAGLKNIQYF.

CDR3 amino acids: CAISRAQGSPLHF. CDR3 bases: TGTGCCATCTCTCGGGCTCAGGGATCACCCCTCCACTTT. The rearrangement joins TRBV10-3 to TRBJ1-6; tentative D call: TRBD1 (5 bases). Between the trimmed V and J ends, which lost 8 bases and 10 bases, there was a span of 15 bases. This CDR3 contains 13 residues. CDR1 and CDR2 from the germline V gene are ENHRY and SYGVKD.

This clonotype has just a few counts. This chain connects TRBV11-2 to TRBJ2-7; no clear D. Trimming took 5 bases from V and 0 from J, leaving 11 bases between them. The CDR3 is 14 residues long. Germline V lookup: CDR1 SGHAT, CDR2 FQNNGV. The CDR3 nucleotides read TGTGCCAGCAGCCCAGGATCAAGCTCCTACGAGCAGTACTTC. Translated, it gives CASSPGSSSYEQYF.